This T cell receptor beta chain was obtained from a study of T cell responses to AZD1222 COVID-19 vaccine. Notes on the study in general: Of the AZD1222 recipients, only 5 or 6 were seropositive at baseline. Donors were chiefly white British, with a greater number of females, and clonal diversity was perhaps underestimated.

V lost 0 bases to trimming and J lost 7 bases, with 6 bases between them. Germline V gene data show CDR1 as MNHNY and CDR2 as SVGAGI (reference sequence). CDR3 length equals 12 residues. Produced via immunoSEQ multiplex PCR; TCRdb's table is partial and in-frame only. The sample has some 140,000 clones, approximately 87% seen once. Remarks on this clone: Its target is not known.

The chain recombines TRBV6-6 with TRBJ1-2; D gene ambiguous. The sample was peripheral blood, taken on day 0 of MenACWY control vaccination. The receptor was isolated from an adult in good health. CDR3 nucleotides: TGTGCCAGCAGTTACTCGAAGCGTGGCTACACCTTC. Its translation is CASSYSKRGYTF.